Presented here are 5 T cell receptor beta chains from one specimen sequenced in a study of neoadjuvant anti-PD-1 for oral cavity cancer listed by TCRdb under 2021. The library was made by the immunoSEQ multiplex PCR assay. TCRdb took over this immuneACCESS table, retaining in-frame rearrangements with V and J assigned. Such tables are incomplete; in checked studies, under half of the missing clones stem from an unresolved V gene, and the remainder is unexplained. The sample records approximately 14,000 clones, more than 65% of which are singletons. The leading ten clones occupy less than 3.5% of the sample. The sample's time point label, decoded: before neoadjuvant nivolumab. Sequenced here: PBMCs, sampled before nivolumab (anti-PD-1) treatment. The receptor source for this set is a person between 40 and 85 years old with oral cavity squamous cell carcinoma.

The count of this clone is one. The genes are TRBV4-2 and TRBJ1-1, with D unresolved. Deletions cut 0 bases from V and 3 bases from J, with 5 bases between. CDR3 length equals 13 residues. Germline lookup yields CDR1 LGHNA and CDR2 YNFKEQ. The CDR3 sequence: CASSQDSYTEAFF. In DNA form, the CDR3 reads TGTGCCAGCAGCCAAGATAGCTACACTGAAGCTTTCTTT.

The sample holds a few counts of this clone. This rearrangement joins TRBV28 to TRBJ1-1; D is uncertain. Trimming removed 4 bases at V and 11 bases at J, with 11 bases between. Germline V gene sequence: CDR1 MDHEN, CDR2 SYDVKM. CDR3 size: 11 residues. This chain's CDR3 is CASSSTITAFF. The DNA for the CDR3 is TGTGCCAGCAGTTCCACCATTACCGCTTTCTTT.

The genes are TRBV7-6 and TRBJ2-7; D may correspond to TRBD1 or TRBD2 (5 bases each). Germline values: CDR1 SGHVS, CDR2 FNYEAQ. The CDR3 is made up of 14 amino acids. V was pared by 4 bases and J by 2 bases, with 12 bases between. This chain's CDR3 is CASSSRDGAYEQYF. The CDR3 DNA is TGTGCCAGCAGCTCCCGGGACGGAGCCTACGAGCAGTACTTC.

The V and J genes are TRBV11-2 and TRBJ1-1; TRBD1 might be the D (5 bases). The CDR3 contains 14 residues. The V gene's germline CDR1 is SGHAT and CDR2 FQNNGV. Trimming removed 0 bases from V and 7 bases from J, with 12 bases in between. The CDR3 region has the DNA TGTGCCAGCAGCTTAGATCCAGGGTCGGGTGAAGCTTTCTTT. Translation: CASSLDPGSGEAFF.

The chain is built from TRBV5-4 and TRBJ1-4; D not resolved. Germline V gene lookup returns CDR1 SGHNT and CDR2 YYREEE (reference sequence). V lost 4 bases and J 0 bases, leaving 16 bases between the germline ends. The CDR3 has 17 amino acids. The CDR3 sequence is CASSRGGGRATNEKLFF. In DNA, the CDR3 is TGTGCCAGCAGCCGGGGTGGAGGACGTGCAACTAATGAAAAACTGTTTTTT.